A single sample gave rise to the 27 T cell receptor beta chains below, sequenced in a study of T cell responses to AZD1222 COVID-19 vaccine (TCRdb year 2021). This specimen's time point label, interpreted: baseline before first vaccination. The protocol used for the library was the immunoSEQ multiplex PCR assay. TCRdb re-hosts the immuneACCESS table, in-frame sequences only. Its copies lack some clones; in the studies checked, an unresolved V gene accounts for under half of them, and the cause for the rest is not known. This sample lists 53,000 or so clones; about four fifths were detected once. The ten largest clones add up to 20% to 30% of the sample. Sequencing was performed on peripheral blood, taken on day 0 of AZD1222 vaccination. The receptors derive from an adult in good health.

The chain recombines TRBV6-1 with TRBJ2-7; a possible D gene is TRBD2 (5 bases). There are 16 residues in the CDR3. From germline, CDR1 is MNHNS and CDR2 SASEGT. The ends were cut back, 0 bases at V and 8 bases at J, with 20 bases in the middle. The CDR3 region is CASSEAPGGVAGKQYF. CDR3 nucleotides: TGTGCCAGCAGTGAAGCTCCAGGAGGAGTCGCTGGGAAGCAGTACTTC.

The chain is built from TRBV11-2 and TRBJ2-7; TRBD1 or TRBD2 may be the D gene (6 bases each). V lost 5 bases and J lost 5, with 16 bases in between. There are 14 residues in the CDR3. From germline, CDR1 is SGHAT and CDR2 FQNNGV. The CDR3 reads CASSRWGAINEQYF. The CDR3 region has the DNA TGTGCCAGCAGCCGCTGGGGGGCGATCAACGAGCAGTACTTC.

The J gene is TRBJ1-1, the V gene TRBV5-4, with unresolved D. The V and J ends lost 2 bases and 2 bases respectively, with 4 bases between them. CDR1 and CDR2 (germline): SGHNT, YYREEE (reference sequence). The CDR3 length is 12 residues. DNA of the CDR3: TGTGCCAGCAGCTTACCCAACACTGAAGCTTTCTTT. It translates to CASSLPNTEAFF.

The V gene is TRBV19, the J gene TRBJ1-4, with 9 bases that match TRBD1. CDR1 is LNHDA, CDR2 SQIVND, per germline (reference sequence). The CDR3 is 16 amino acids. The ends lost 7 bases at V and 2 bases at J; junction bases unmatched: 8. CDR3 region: CASTPTGGVTNEKLFF. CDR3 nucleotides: TGTGCCAGTACCCCGACAGGGGGTGTCACTAATGAAAAACTGTTTTTT.

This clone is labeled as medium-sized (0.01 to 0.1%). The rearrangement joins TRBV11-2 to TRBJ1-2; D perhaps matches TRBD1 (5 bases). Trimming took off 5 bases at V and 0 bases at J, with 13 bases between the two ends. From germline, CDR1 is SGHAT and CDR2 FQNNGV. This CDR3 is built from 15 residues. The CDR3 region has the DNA TGTGCCAGCAGCCCGGCCCGGGGGACTAACTATGGCTACACCTTC. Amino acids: CASSPARGTNYGYTF.

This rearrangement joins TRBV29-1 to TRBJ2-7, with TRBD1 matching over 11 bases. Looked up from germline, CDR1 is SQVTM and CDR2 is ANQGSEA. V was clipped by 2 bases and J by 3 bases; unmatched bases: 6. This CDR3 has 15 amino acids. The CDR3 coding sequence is TGCAGCGTTGAACTAACCGGGACAGGGGGCTACGAGCAGTACTTC. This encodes CSVELTGTGGYEQYF.

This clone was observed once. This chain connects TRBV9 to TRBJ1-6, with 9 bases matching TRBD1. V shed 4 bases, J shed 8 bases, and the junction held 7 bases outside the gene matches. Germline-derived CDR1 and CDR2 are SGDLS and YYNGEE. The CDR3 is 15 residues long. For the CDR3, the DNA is TGTGCCAGCAGCACCCGGGGACAGGGATATTCACCCCTCCACTTT. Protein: CASSTRGQGYSPLHF.

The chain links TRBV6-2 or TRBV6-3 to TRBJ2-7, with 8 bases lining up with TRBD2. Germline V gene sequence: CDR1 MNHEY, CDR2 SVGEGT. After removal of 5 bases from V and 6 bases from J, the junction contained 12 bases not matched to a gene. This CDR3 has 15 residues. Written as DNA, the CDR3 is TGTGCCAGCAGTGAGGGCGGGAGGTTCCTTACCGAGCAGTACTTC. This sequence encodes CASSEGGRFLTEQYF.

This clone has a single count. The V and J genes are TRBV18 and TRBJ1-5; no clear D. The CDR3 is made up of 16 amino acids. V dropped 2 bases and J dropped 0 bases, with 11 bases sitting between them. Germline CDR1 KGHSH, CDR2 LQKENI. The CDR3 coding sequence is TGTGCCAGCTCACCAAACGCCCAATATAGCAATCAGCCCCAGCATTTT. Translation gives CASSPNAQYSNQPQHF.

DNA of the CDR3: TGTGCCAGCAGCTTGCAAGAGACCCAGTACTTC. It specifies CASSLQETQYF. The rearrangement joins TRBV5-6 to TRBJ2-5; no clear D. With 1 base removed from V and 2 bases from J, the gap between germline ends came to 0 bases. Germline-derived CDR1 and CDR2 are SGHDT and YYEEEE. The CDR3 is 11 amino acids.

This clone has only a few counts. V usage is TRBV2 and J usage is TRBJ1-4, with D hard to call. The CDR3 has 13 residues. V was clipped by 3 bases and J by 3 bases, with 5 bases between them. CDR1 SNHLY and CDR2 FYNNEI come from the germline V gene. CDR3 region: CASSDRSNEKLFF. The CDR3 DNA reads TGTGCCAGCAGTGATCGTTCTAATGAAAAACTGTTTTTT.

The CDR3 loop reads CASSLDRGLNYGYTF. CDR3 nucleotide sequence: TGTGCCAGTAGTTTGGACAGGGGGCTGAACTATGGCTACACCTTC. The chain is built from TRBV19 and TRBJ1-2; 11 bases are shared with TRBD1. Germline V CDR1 and CDR2: LNHDA, SQIVND (reference sequence). The CDR3 is 15 residues long. J lost 2 bases, V lost 5 bases, and 4 bases had no gene match.

This CDR3 is CASSVGSGDGEETQYF. The CDR3 DNA follows: TGTGCCAGCAGCGTAGGTAGCGGGGATGGAGAAGAGACCCAGTACTTC. The chain carries TRBV9 and TRBJ2-5; 8 positions match TRBD2. Germline V gene sequence: CDR1 SGDLS, CDR2 YYNGEE. The junction had 7 bases not matched to a gene; V was cut back by 0 bases and J by 3 bases. The CDR3 spans 16 residues.

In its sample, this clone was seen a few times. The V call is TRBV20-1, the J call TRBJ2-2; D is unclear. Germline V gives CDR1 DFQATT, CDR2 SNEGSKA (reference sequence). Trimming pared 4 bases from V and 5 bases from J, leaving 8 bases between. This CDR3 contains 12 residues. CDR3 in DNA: TGCAGTGCTAATGAAGGTACCGGGGAGCTGTTTTTT. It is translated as CSANEGTGELFF.

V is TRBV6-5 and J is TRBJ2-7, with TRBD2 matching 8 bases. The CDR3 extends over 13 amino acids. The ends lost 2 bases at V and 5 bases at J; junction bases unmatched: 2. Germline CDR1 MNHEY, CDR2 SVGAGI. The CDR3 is CASSYPGGHEQYF. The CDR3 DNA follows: TGTGCCAGCAGTTACCCGGGGGGGCACGAGCAGTACTTC.

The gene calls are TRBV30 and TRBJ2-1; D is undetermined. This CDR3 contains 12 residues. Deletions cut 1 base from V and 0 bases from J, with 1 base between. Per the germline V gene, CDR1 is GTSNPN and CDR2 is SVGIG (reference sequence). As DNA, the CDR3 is TGTGCCTGGAGTGCCTCCTACAATGAGCAGTTCTTC. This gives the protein CAWSASYNEQFF.

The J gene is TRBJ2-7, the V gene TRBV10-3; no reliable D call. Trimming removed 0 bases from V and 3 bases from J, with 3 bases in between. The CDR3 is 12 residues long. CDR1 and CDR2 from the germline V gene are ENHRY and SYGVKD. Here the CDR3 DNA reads TGTGCCATCAGTGAGTCAGGCTACGAGCAGTACTTC. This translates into CAISESGYEQYF.

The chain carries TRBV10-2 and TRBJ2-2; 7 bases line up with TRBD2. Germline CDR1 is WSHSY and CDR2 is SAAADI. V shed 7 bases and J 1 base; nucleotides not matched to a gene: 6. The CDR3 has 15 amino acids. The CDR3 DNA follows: TGCGCCAGCATATCGCGGGAGCGGAACACCGGGGAGCTGTTTTTT. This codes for CASISRERNTGELFF.

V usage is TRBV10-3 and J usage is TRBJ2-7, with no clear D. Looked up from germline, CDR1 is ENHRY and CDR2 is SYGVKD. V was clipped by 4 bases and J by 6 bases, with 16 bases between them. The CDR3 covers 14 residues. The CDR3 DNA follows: TGTGCCATCAGTGGACGATTTATGATGACCGAGCAGTACTTC. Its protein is CAISGRFMMTEQYF.

CDR3 in amino acids: CASSLVSDSNQPQHF. CDR3 sequence (DNA): TGTGCCAGCAGTTTGGTTTCGGATAGCAATCAGCCCCAGCATTTT. The J gene is TRBJ1-5, the V gene TRBV6-2 or TRBV6-3; D is unclear. CDR3 length: 15 amino acids. The V gene's germline CDR1 is MNHEY and CDR2 SVGEGT. V lost 4 bases to trimming and J lost 0 bases, with 10 bases between them.

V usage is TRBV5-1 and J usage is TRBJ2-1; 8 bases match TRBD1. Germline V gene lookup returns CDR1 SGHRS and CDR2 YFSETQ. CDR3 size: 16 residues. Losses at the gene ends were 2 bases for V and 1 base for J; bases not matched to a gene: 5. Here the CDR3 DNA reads TGCGCCAGCAGCTTCCTGACAGGGGTGTCCTACAATGAGCAGTTCTTC. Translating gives CASSFLTGVSYNEQFF.

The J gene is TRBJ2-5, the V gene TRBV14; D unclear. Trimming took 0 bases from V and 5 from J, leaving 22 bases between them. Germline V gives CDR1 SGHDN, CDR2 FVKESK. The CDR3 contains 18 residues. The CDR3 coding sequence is TGTGCCAGCAGCCAAGATCCACTGAGGTCCCGCGGATGGGAGACCCAGTACTTC. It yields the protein CASSQDPLRSRGWETQYF. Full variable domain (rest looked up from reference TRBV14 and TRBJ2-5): EAGVTQFPSHSVIEKGQTVTLRCDPISGHDNLYWYRRVMGKEIKFLLHFVKESKQDESGMPNNRFLAERTGGTYSTLKVQPAELEDSGVYFCASSQDPLRSRGWETQYFGPGTRLLVL.

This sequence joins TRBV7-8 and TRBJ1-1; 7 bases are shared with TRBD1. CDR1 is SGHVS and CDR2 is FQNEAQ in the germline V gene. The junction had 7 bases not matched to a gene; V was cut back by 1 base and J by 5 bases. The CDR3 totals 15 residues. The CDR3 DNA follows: TGTGCCAGCAGCTTAGAGGGACAGTCGGGGACTGAAGCTTTCTTT. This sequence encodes CASSLEGQSGTEAFF.

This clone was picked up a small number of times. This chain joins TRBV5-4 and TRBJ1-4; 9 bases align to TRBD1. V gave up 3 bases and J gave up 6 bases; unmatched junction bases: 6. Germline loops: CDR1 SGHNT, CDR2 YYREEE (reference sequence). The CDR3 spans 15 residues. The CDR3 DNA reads TGTGCCAGCAGCTCTACAGGGGGCGGGGATGAAAAACTGTTTTTT. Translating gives CASSSTGGGDEKLFF.

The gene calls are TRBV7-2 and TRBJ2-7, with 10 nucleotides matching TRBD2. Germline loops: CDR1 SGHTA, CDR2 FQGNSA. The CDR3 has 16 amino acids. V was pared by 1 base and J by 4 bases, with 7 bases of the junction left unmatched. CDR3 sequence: CASSLEGASGSYEQYF. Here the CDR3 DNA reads TGTGCCAGCAGCTTAGAAGGGGCTAGCGGGAGTTACGAGCAGTACTTC.

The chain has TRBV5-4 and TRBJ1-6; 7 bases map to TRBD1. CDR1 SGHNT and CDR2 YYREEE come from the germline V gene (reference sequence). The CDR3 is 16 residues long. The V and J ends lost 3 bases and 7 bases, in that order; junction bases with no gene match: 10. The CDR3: CASSSTGANPNSPLHF. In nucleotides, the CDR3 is TGTGCCAGCAGCTCTACAGGGGCTAACCCAAATTCACCCCTCCACTTT.

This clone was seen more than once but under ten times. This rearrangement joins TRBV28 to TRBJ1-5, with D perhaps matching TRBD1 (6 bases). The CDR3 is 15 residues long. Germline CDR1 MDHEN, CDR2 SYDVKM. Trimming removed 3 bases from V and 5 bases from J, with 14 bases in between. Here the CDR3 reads CASSFGGGRDQPQHF. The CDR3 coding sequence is TGTGCCAGCAGTTTCGGGGGGGGCCGAGATCAGCCCCAGCATTTT.